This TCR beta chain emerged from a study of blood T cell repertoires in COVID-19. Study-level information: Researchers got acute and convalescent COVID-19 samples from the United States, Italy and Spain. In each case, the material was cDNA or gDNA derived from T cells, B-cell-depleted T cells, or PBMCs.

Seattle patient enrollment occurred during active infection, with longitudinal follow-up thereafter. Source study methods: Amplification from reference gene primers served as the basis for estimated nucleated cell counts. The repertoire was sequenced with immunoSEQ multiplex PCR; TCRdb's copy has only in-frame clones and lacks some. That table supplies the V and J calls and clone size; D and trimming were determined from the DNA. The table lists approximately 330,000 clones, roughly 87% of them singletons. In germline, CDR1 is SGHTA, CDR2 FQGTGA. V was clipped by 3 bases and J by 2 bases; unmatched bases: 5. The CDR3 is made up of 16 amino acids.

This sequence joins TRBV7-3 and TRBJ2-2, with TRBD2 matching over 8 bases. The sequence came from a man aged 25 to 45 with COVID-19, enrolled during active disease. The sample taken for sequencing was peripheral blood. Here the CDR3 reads CASSFASGRNTGELFF. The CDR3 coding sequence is TGTGCCAGCAGCTTCGCTAGCGGGCGTAACACCGGGGAGCTGTTTTTT.